A selection of T cell receptor beta chains follows, all from one sample in a study of identifying expanded T cells in peripheral blood. Generated by immunoSEQ multiplex PCR, the TCRdb table keeps only in-frame clones and is missing some. The table includes 130,000 or so clones, around 84% detected once. Sequencing used blood. Receptors were obtained from a person between 18 and 75 years old in good health. CDR3s leave out the opening cysteine and the closing phenylalanine or tryptophan. Fields, in order: V gene, clone size, D gene, CDR3 protein. A D gene is named only where the DNA matches it firmly. Clone size is not always given. Where it is, it says once, few, many or a class for expanded clones.

V: TRBV4-1
size: once
D: NA
CDR3: ASSQPKIGERGAVEGGYGYT

V: TRBV6-5
size: NA
D: NA
CDR3: ATSLSGGTPFF

V: TRBV10-2
size: NA
D: NA
CDR3: ASRNGDEQY

V: TRBV6-1
size: once
D: NA
CDR3: ASSETPLYGYT

V: TRBV4-3
size: NA
D: NA
CDR3: ASSQDPGRANYYGYT

V: TRBV7-2
size: NA
D: TRBD1
CDR3: ASSLGTGAQPQH

V: TRBV5-6
size: once
D: TRBD1
CDR3: ASSFSTGAVNYGYT

V: TRBV19
size: NA
D: NA
CDR3: ASRPSGSPRGAF

V: TRBV2
size: NA
D: NA
CDR3: ASLPGVTNQPQH

V: TRBV25-1
size: NA
D: NA
CDR3: ASSRGADEQF

V: TRBV14
size: medium-sized
D: NA
CDR3: ASSRLSSLNTEAF

V: TRBV6-1
size: NA
D: TRBD2
CDR3: ASSDKRESLANEQF

V: TRBV4-1
size: many
D: NA
CDR3: ASSRGGRNTEAF

V: TRBV7-2
size: few
D: NA
CDR3: ASSQGNNQPQH

V: TRBV5-6
size: few
D: NA
CDR3: ASSLRWGQETQY

V: TRBV19
size: NA
D: TRBD1
CDR3: ASSVGQGGFYEQY

V: TRBV19
size: NA
D: NA
CDR3: ASTERVFRSQPQH

V: TRBV25-1
size: NA
D: NA
CDR3: ASSESDESGANVLT

V: TRBV7-9
size: NA
D: NA
CDR3: ASSLLGQTETQY

V: TRBV19
size: NA
D: NA
CDR3: ASSWVSTEAF

V: TRBV16
size: few
D: NA
CDR3: ASSRGFEAF

V: TRBV6-1
size: NA
D: TRBD1
CDR3: ASSGGDRGSPGNTIY

V: TRBV5-6
size: few
D: NA
CDR3: ASSLGRGDTQY

V: TRBV11-3
size: NA
D: NA
CDR3: ASSPGPLAQETQY

V: TRBV27
size: NA
D: NA
CDR3: ASSGLHPNEKLF

V: TRBV7-9
size: NA
D: NA
CDR3: ASSPLTANGYT

V: TRBV5-8
size: NA
D: TRBD1
CDR3: ASSSVDRGPNQPQH

V: TRBV27
size: once
D: NA
CDR3: ASSSPGTEQF

V: TRBV11-2
size: once
D: NA
CDR3: ASSLNPTRGATDTQY

V: TRBV6-1
size: NA
D: NA
CDR3: ASSDPPGRPTYEQY

V: TRBV19
size: NA
D: NA
CDR3: ASSISGLKGLRSYEQY

V: TRBV25-1
size: NA
D: TRBD1
CDR3: ASSASDRAVTEAF

V: TRBV28
size: NA
D: NA
CDR3: ASSGTVRETQY

V: TRBV18
size: few
D: NA
CDR3: ASSLYSGQPQH

V: TRBV7-6
size: NA
D: TRBD1
CDR3: ASSPQDRGGYNEQF

V: TRBV7-8
size: NA
D: TRBD1
CDR3: ASSPGQNTQY

V: TRBV5-1
size: once
D: NA
CDR3: ASSTSPGPNQPQH

V: TRBV5-6
size: NA
D: TRBD1
CDR3: ASSSDRGYEQY

V: TRBV18
size: NA
D: NA
CDR3: ASSPPRNTGELF

V: TRBV2
size: NA
D: NA
CDR3: ASSLTYNSPLH

V: TRBV4-3
size: NA
D: NA
CDR3: ASSSRVSTDTQY

V: TRBV16
size: few
D: NA
CDR3: ASSQQANQPQH

V: TRBV7-7
size: NA
D: NA
CDR3: ASSPGGDTQY

V: TRBV7-2
size: NA
D: TRBD1
CDR3: ASSFSGQAFGINNQPQH

V: TRBV2
size: NA
D: NA
CDR3: ASSDPRTSEAF

V: TRBV5-5
size: NA
D: NA
CDR3: ASSPEGIAIQY

V: TRBV7-9
size: NA
D: NA
CDR3: ASSFTTSASSGANVLT